The 13 T cell receptor beta chains presented below share a single source sample, sequenced in a study of T cells after yellow fever vaccination. TCRdb ran MiXCR on the 5' RACE reads and lists one entry per CDR3 protein. The sample holds 200,000 to 300,000 distinct CDR3 sequences, about an eighth seen once. The source was CD4+ T cells sorted from PBMCs, collected 45 days after the yellow fever booster vaccination. All receptors derive from a man younger than 45 who received the YFV17D yellow fever vaccine.

The chain employs TRBV12-3 or TRBV12-4 and TRBJ2-5; TRBD2 might be the D (6 bases). Between the trimmed V and J ends, which lost 1 base and 5 bases, there was a span of 11 bases. CDR3 size: 14 residues. CDR3 region: CASSLEPLAETQYF. The DNA of the CDR3 is TGTGCCAGCAGTTTAGAACCCCTAGCGGAGACCCAGTACTTC.

This clonotype was seen more than once but under ten times. The genes are TRBV21-1 and TRBJ2-7; the D call TRBD2 from the table was never checked on the DNA. TRBV21-1 is assigned pseudogene status. This CDR3 is 21 amino acids long. CDR3 sequence (DNA): TGTGCCAGCAGCAAACCAGGGCGACTAGCGGGCGAGTGGGTTAATTGGTACGAGCAGTACTTC. Translated: CASSKPGRLAGEWVNWYEQYF.

This clonotype was seen a handful of times. This chain joins TRBV7-2 and TRBJ2-7, with 11 bases identical to TRBD1. This CDR3 is built from 15 residues. In germline, CDR1 is SGHTA, CDR2 FQGNSA. J lost 2 bases, V lost 3 bases, and 3 bases had no gene match. CDR3: CASSFGTGGTYEQYF. For the CDR3, the DNA is TGTGCCAGCAGCTTTGGGACAGGGGGGACCTACGAGCAGTACTTC.

This clonotype came up a few times. V is TRBV6-5 and J is TRBJ2-1; D is perhaps TRBD2 (6 bases). V was trimmed by 7 bases and J by 1 base, leaving 14 bases between them. Per the germline V gene, CDR1 is MNHEY and CDR2 is SVGAGI. The CDR3 runs 15 residues. DNA of the CDR3: TGTGCCAGCACTCCCCCGGGGGTGTCCTACAATGAGCAGTTCTTC. It is translated as CASTPPGVSYNEQFF.

This chain links TRBV7-8 with TRBJ2-3; D call uncertain. Trimming pared 4 bases from V and 4 bases from J, leaving 12 bases between. The CDR3 loop spans 14 amino acids. The germline CDR1 and CDR2 sequences are SGHVS and FQNEAQ. CDR3: CASSSVLGADTQYF. DNA of the CDR3: TGTGCCAGCAGCTCCGTCCTAGGAGCAGATACGCAGTATTTT.

This clonotype appeared many times. The chain recombines TRBV29-1 with TRBJ2-1; the match to TRBD1 covers 7 bases. J lost 9 bases, V lost 5 bases, and 7 bases had no gene match. The germline V gene has CDR1 SQVTM and CDR2 ANQGSEA. The CDR3 has 12 amino acids. The CDR3 DNA sequence: TGCAGCGTTTCCGACAGGGTCAGTGAGCAGTTCTTC. Translating it yields CSVSDRVSEQFF.

The CDR3 is CASSLTATPVTGFGYTF. In nucleotides, the CDR3 is TGCGCCAGCAGCTTGACCGCCACCCCGGTTACAGGGTTCGGCTACACCTTC. This chain links TRBV5-1 with TRBJ1-2; a possible D gene is TRBD1 (6 bases). Trimming pared 1 base from V and 8 bases from J, leaving 24 bases between. Germline V CDR1 and CDR2: SGHRS, YFSETQ. CDR3 length: 17 amino acids.

The sample holds a few counts of this clonotype. The gene calls are TRBV20-1 and TRBJ2-1, with D possibly TRBD1 on 6 matching bases. The CDR3 is made up of 14 amino acids. Germline V gives CDR1 DFQATT, CDR2 SNEGSKA (reference sequence). V lost 5 bases and J 4 bases, leaving 15 bases between the germline ends. The DNA for the CDR3 is TGCAGTGCTCCGAGCTGGACAGCATACAATGAGCAGTTCTTC. It encodes CSAPSWTAYNEQFF.

The CDR3 DNA sequence: TGCAGTGCTACGACTAGCGGGAATCTCTACGAGCAGTACTTC. The encoded protein is CSATTSGNLYEQYF. J is TRBJ2-7 and V is TRBV20-1; 11 bases are shared with TRBD2. CDR1 is DFQATT and CDR2 is SNEGSKA in the germline V gene (reference sequence). J gave up 3 bases and V 4 bases, and 5 bases lay outside the gene matches. This CDR3 is built from 14 residues.

The V and J genes are TRBV3-1 and TRBJ2-2, with 8 nucleotides matching TRBD2. V lost 2 bases, J lost 1 base, and 9 bases stayed unmatched. Germline V gives CDR1 LGHDT, CDR2 YNNKEL (reference sequence). The CDR3 runs 18 residues. The CDR3 reads CASSQRGGVQGNTGELFF. For the CDR3, the DNA is TGTGCCAGCAGCCAACGGGGGGGAGTACAGGGGAACACCGGGGAGCTGTTTTTT. Drawing the rest from reference TRBV3-1 and TRBJ2-2, the complete variable domain is DTAVSQTPKYLVTQMGNDKSIKCEQNLGHDTMYWYKQDSKKFLKIMFSYNNKELIINETVPNRFSPKSPDKAHLNLHINSLELGDSAVYFCASSQRGGVQGNTGELFFGEGSRLTVL.

This clonotype was detected a few times. This chain uses TRBV20-1 with TRBJ2-5; a weak D match, TRBD2 (7 bases). V gave up 6 bases and J gave up 2 bases, with 22 bases separating them. The CDR3 has 16 amino acids. Germline CDR1 and CDR2: DFQATT and SNEGSKA (reference sequence). The CDR3 spells CSAIRGGSDPQETQYF. DNA of the CDR3: TGCAGTGCCATTAGGGGGGGGTCTGATCCTCAAGAGACCCAGTACTTC.

This chain uses TRBV27 with TRBJ2-4, with D unclear. The CDR3 extends over 13 amino acids. Deletions cut 4 bases from V and 0 bases from J, with 4 bases between. Germline CDR1 is MNHEY and CDR2 is SMNVEV (reference sequence). CDR3 residues: CASSSRAKNIQYF. In DNA, the CDR3 is TGTGCCAGCAGTTCACGAGCCAAAAACATTCAGTACTTC.

This chain uses TRBV9 with TRBJ1-3, with unresolved D. CDR1 is SGDLS, CDR2 YYNGEE, per germline. V dropped 2 bases and J dropped 8 bases, with 14 bases sitting between them. The CDR3 is made up of 14 amino acids. The chain's CDR3 is CASSVAPLEDTIYF. The CDR3 coding sequence is TGTGCCAGCAGCGTGGCACCGCTGGAGGACACCATATATTTT.